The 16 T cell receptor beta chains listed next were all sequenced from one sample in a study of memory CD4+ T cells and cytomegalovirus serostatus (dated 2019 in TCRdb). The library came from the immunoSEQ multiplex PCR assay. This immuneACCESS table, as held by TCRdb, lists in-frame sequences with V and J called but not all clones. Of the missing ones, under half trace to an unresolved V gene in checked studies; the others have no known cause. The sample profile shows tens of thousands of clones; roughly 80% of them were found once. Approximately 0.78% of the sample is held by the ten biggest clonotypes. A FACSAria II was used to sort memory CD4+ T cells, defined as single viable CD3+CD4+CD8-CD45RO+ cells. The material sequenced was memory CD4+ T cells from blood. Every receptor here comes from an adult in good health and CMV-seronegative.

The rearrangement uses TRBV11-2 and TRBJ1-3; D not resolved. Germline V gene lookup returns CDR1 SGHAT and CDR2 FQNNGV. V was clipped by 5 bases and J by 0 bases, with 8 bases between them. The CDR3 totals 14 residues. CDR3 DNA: TGTGCCAGCAGCCCAGGATTCTCTGGAAACACCATATATTTT. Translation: CASSPGFSGNTIYF.

The DNA of the CDR3 is TGCGCCAGCAGCCGTGCGGGAGGGGGTAGCGGGCGTGGGACCACAGATACGCAGTATTTT. Protein: CASSRAGGGSGRGTTDTQYF. This chain links TRBV4-1 with TRBJ2-3; 9 bases align to TRBD2. Per the germline V gene, CDR1 is MGHRA and CDR2 is YSYEKL. Trimming removed 4 bases from V and 2 bases from J; junction bases left unmatched: 19. The CDR3 covers 20 residues.

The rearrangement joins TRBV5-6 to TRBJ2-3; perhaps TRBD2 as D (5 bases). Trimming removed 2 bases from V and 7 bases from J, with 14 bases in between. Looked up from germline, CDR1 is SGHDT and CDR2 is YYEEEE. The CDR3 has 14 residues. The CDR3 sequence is CASSLRTVSYTQYF. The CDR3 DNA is TGTGCCAGCAGCTTAAGGACTGTCTCATATACGCAGTATTTT.

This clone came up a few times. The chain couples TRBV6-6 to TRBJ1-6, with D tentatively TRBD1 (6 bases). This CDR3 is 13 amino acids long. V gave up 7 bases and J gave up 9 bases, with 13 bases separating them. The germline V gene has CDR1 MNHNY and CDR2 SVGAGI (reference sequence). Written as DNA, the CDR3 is TGTGCCAGCACCTACAGGGAAGGTTCACCCCTCCACTTT. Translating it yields CASTYREGSPLHF.

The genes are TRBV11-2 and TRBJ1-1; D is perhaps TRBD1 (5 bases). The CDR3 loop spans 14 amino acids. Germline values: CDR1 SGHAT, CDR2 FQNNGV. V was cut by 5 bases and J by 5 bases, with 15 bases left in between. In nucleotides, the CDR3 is TGTGCCAGCAGCGAGACCGGGGGGTGGACTGAAGCTTTCTTT. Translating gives CASSETGGWTEAFF. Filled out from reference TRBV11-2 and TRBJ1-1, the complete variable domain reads EAGVAQSPRYKIIEKRQSVAFWCNPISGHATLYWYQQILGQGPKLLIQFQNNGVVDDSQLPKDRFSAERLKGVDSTLKIQPAKLEDSAVYLCASSETGGWTEAFFGQGTRLTVV.

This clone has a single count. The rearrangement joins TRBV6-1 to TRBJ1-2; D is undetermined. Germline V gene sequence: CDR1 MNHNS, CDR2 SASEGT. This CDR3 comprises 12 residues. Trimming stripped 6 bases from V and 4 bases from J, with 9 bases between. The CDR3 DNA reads TGTGCCAGCAGCGAGGCGGGCTATGGCTACACCTTC. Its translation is CASSEAGYGYTF.

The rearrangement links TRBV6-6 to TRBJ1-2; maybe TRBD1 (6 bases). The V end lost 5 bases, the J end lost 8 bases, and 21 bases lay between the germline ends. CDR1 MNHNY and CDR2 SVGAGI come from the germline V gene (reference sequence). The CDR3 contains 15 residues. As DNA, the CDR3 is TGTGCCAGCAGTCTACAGGGATCAGGAGGGGGGGGCTACACCTTC. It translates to CASSLQGSGGGGYTF.

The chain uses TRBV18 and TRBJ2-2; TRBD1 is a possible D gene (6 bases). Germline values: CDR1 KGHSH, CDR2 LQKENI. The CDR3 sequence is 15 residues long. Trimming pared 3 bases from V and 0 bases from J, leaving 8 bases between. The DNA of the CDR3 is TGTGCCAGCTCACCGGGACACCCGAACACCGGGGAGCTGTTTTTT. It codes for CASSPGHPNTGELFF.

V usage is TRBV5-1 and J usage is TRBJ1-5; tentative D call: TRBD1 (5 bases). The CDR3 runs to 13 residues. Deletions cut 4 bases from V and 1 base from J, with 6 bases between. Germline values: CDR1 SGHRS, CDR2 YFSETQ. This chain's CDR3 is CASSRDSNQPQHF. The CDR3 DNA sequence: TGCGCCAGCAGCCGGGACAGCAATCAGCCCCAGCATTTT.

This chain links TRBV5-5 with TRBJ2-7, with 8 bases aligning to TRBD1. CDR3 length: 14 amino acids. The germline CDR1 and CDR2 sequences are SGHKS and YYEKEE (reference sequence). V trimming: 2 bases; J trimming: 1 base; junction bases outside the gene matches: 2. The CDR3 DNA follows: TGTGCCAGCAGCTTCGGGACAGGATCCTACGAGCAGTACTTC. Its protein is CASSFGTGSYEQYF.

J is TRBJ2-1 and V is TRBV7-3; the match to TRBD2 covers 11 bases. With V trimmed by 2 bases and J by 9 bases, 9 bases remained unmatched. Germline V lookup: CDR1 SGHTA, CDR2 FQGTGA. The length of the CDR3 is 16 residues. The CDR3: CASSLLGTSGGGEQFF. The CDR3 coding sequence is TGTGCCAGCAGCTTACTAGGGACTAGCGGCGGCGGTGAGCAGTTCTTC.

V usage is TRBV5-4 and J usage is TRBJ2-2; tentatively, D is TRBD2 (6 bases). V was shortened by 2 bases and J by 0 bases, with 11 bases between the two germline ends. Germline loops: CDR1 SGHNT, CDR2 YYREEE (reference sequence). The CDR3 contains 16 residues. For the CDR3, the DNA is TGTGCCAGCAGCTTAGACGGGGGAACGAACACCGGGGAGCTGTTTTTT. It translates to CASSLDGGTNTGELFF.

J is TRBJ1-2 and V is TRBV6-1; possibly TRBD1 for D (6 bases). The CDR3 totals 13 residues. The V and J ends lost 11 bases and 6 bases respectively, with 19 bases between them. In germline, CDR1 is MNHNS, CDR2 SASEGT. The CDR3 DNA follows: TGTGCCCTGAGGGGGGACGGGCGAGATGGCTACACCTTC. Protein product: CALRGDGRDGYTF.

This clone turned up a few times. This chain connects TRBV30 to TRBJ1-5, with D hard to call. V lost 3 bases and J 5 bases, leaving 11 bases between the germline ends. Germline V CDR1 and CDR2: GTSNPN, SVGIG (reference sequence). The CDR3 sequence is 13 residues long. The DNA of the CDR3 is TGTGCCTGGAGACGGCCTTGGGATCAGCCCCAGCATTTT. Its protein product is CAWRRPWDQPQHF.

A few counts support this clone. CDR3 in DNA: TGTGCCAGCAGTGCCTGGGCAGGGATGGACGAGCAGTACTTC. Translation: CASSAWAGMDEQYF. The rearrangement joins TRBV6-1 to TRBJ2-7, with D perhaps TRBD1 (5 bases). CDR1 and CDR2 from the germline V gene are MNHNS and SASEGT. V lost 4 bases, J lost 5 bases, and 15 bases lay in between. The CDR3 covers 14 residues.

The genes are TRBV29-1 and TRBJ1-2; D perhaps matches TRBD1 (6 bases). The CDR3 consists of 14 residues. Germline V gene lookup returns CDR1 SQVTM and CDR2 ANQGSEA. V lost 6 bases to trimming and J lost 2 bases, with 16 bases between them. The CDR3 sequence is CSVNPQGANYGYTF. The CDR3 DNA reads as TGCAGCGTCAATCCACAGGGAGCCAACTATGGCTACACCTTC.